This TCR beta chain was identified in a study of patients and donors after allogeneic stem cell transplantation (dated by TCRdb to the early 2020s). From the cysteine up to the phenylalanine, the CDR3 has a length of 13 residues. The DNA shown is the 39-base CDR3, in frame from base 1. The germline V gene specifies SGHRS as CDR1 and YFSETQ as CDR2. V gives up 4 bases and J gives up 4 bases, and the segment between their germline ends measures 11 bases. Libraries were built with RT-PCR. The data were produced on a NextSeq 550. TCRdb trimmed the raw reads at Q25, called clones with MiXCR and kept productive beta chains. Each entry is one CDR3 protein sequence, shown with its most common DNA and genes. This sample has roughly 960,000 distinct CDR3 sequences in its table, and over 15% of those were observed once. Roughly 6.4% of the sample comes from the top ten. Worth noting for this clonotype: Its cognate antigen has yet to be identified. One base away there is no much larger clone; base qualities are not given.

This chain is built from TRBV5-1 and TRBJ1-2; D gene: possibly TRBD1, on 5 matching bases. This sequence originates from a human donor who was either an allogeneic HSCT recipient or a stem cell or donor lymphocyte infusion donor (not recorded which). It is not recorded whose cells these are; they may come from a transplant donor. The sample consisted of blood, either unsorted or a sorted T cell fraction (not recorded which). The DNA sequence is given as TGCGCCAGCAGCCCGTCAGGGACCTATGGCTACACCTTC. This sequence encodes CASSPSGTYGYTF.